A selection of T cell receptor beta chains follows, all from one sample in a study of T-cell reconstitution after alpha-beta-depleted transplantation in children. MiXCR was run by TCRdb on the PCR reads, yielding one entry per CDR3 protein. Of some 600,000 distinct CDR3 sequences in the sample, 13% were seen once. The sequences come from PBMCs, mostly from graft donor cells, collected 360 days after TCRalphabeta/CD19-depleted stem cell transplant. The receptors were sampled from a male patient under 18 who had a stem cell transplant for acute myeloid leukemia, so the T cells may come from the graft donor. Each CDR3 is given with its conserved first and last residue. The D gene is left open where the match is weak. Size is omitted from some rows. Given values are once, few, many or a class for expanded clones.

size | J | D | V | DNA | CDR3
NA | TRBJ2-2 | NA | TRBV29-1 | TGCAGCGGCACGACATGGACCGGGGAGCTGTTTTTT | CSGTTWTGELFF
many | TRBJ1-5 | NA | TRBV6-5 | TGTGCCAGCAGTTACCGGCAGGGGTATCAGCCCCAGCATTTT | CASSYRQGYQPQHF
NA | TRBJ2-4 | NA | TRBV19 | TGTGCCAGTAGTATGCCGGGTCAAGCCAAAAACATTCAGTACTTC | CASSMPGQAKNIQYF
NA | TRBJ2-1 | NA | TRBV10-3 | TGTGCCATCACAGGGACGCCTTTTGGGACCCACAATGAGCAGTTCTTC | CAITGTPFGTHNEQFF
few | TRBJ2-2 | NA | TRBV7-2 | TGTGCCAGCAGCTTAAGACGGGCCGGAACCGGGGAGCTGTTTTTT | CASSLRRAGTGELFF
few | TRBJ2-1 | NA | TRBV18 | TGTGCCAGCTCACCACCGAACCGCTACAATGAGCAGTTCTTC | CASSPPNRYNEQFF
many | TRBJ2-3 | TRBD2 | TRBV11-2 | TGTGCCAGCAGCTTTTTAGCGGGAGGCCTCCCGGGGGATACGCAGTATTTT | CASSFLAGGLPGDTQYF
few | TRBJ2-7 | TRBD1 | TRBV6-5 | TGTGCCAGCAGTACTTATCCGGGACAGACCTACGAGCAGTACTTC | CASSTYPGQTYEQYF
many | TRBJ2-5 | TRBD2 | TRBV7-2 | TGTGCCAGCAGCTTAGTAGGGCTAGCGGGAGGAGAGACCCAGTACTTC | CASSLVGLAGGETQYF
NA | TRBJ2-2 | NA | TRBV7-2 | TGTGCCAGCAGCCGGGCTCCGCACAGGGAGCTGTTTTTT | CASSRAPHRELFF
NA | TRBJ2-3 | NA | TRBV5-5 | TGTGCCAGCAGCTTGAATTCAGAATTCTCCACAGATACGCAGTATTTT | CASSLNSEFSTDTQYF
few | TRBJ1-6 | NA | TRBV7-9 | TGTGCCAGCAGCTTAGCTGGGGGTCAGATCGCCCTCCACTTT | CASSLAGGQIALHF
NA | TRBJ2-7 | NA | TRBV3-1 | TGTGCCAGCAGCCCACACGGAGGGGTAGACTACGAGCAGTACTTC | CASSPHGGVDYEQYF
few | TRBJ2-7 | TRBD2 | TRBV10-3 | TGTGCCATCAGCCCGGGACTAGCGACCTACGAGCAGTACTTC | CAISPGLATYEQYF
few | TRBJ1-6 | NA | TRBV12-3/TRBV12-4 | TGTGCCAGCAGTCTCCTAGTAGGGAGCTCACCCCTCCACTTT | CASSLLVGSSPLHF
many | TRBJ2-3 | TRBD1 | TRBV18 | TGTGCCAGCTCACCACCGGAAGGGGGCAGGGATACGCAGTATTTT | CASSPPEGGRDTQYF
few | TRBJ2-7 | NA | TRBV29-1 | TGCAGCGGGAAGGACCCTCCCTACGAGCAGTACTTC | CSGKDPPYEQYF
few | TRBJ2-3 | TRBD2 | TRBV4-3 | TGCGCCAGCAGCCAAAGTACGACTAGCGGGAGGGGGGATACGCAGTATTTT | CASSQSTTSGRGDTQYF
NA | TRBJ2-7 | TRBD2 | TRBV4-2 | TGTGCCAGCAGCCAGCCTACTAGCGGGAGGTTCGGAAGGTCTAGCTCCTACGAGCAGTACTTC | CASSQPTSGRFGRSSSYEQYF
NA | TRBJ2-4 | TRBD1 | TRBV28 | TGTGCCAGCAGTTTACCAGGACAGGTCGGAAACATTCAGTACTTC | CASSLPGQVGNIQYF
NA | TRBJ2-4 | TRBD1 | TRBV10-3 | TGTGCCATCAGTGAGCCGGGACAGGGTCTGGACATTCAGTACTTC | CAISEPGQGLDIQYF
few | TRBJ2-2 | NA | TRBV6-5 | TGTGCCAGCAGTTACTTAGGGAGCAAAACCGGGGAGCTGTTTTTT | CASSYLGSKTGELFF
few | TRBJ2-1 | TRBD1 | TRBV9 | TGTGCCAGCAGCGCAAGTGACAGGGAACCGCAGTTCTTC | CASSASDREPQFF
few | TRBJ2-1 | TRBD2 | TRBV20-1 | TGCAGTGCTCCAGAGGGTAGCGGGAGGAGGTCCTACAATGAGCAGTTCTTC | CSAPEGSGRRSYNEQFF
NA | TRBJ2-1 | TRBD2 | TRBV24-1 | TGTGCCACCAGTGATTTGTTTACTAGCGGGTACAATGAGCAGTTCTTC | CATSDLFTSGYNEQFF
NA | TRBJ1-6 | NA | TRBV15 | TGTGCCACCAGCAGAGAAGTTGGGGCCCAAGGCCCCCACTTT | CATSREVGAQGPHF
NA | TRBJ2-1 | NA | TRBV20-1 | TGCAGTGCTAGACACCTTCGGGGTCCCACCTTCTACAATGAGCAGTTCTTC | CSARHLRGPTFYNEQFF
few | TRBJ2-1 | TRBD2 | TRBV7-2 | TGTGCCAGCAGCTTAGTTGTTCCGACTAGCGGAAGTGAGCAGTTCTTC | CASSLVVPTSGSEQFF
many | TRBJ2-1 | NA | TRBV3-1 | TGTGCCAGCAGCCAAGTCCGGGTAAGCGATGAGCAGTTCTTC | CASSQVRVSDEQFF
few | TRBJ2-7 | TRBD2 | TRBV30 | TGTGCCTGGGCAGCGGGAGGCCCCTCCTACGAGCAGTACTTC | CAWAAGGPSYEQYF
NA | TRBJ2-1 | NA | TRBV27 | TGTGCCAGCAGTTTCACCCGGGGTTCCTACAATGAGCAGTTCTTC | CASSFTRGSYNEQFF
few | TRBJ1-5 | NA | TRBV28 | TGTGCCAGCAGGCCTTGGCGCAGGCGGGGTCAGCCCCAGCATTTT | CASRPWRRRGQPQHF
many | TRBJ2-1 | NA | TRBV28 | TGTGCCAGCAGTCGTTGGACTCCAAACAATGAGCAGTTCTTC | CASSRWTPNNEQFF